Given below is one T cell receptor beta chain in context. The data originate from a study of T cells in Graves' hyperthyroidism and ophthalmopathy. Germline-derived CDR1 and CDR2 are SQVTM and ANQGSEA. This CDR3 contains 16 residues. Trimming at V came to 5 bases and at J to 1 base, leaving 12 bases not matched to a gene. TCR beta CDR3 regions were amplified from RNA transcripts. HTBI primers were the set used in a first-round RT-PCR of the TCR CDR3. TCRdb reprocessed the multiplex PCR reads via MiXCR and lists one record per CDR3 protein. Of around 600,000 distinct CDR3 sequences listed, approximately 15% are singletons.

The sample was blood. This chain connects TRBV29-1 to TRBJ1-1; 8 positions agree with TRBD1. This clonotype originated in a woman in her 50s with Graves' ophthalmopathy. DNA of the CDR3: TGCAGCGTTAACACCTTTTCCGGGACAGGGAACACTGAAGCTTTCTTT. This gives the protein CSVNTFSGTGNTEAFF.